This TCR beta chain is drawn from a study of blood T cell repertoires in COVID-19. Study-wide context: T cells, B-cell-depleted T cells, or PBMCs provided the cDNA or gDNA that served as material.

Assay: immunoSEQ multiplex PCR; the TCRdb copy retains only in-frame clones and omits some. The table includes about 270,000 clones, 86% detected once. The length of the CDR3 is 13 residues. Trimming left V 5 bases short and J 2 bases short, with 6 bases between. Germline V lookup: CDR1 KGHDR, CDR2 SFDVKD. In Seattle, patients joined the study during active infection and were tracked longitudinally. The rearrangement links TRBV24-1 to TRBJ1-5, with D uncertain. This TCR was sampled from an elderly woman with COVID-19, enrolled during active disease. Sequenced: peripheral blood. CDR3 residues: CATSVQGNQPQHF. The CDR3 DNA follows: TGTGCCACCAGTGTCCAGGGCAATCAGCCCCAGCATTTT.